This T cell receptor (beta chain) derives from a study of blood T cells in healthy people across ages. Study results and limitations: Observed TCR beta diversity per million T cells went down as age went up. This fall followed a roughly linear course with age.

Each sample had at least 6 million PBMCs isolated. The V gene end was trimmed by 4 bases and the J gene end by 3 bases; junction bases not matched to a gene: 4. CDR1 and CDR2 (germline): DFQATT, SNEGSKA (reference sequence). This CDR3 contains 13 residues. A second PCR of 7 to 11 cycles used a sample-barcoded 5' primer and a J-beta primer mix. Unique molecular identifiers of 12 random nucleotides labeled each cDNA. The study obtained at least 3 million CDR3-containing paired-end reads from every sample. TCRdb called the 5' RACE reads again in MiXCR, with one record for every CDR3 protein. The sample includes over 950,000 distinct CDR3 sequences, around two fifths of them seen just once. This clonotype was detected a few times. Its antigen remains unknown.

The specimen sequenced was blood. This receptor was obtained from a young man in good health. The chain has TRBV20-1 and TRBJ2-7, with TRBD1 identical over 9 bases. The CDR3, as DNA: TGCAGTGCTACCCGGGACAGGGACTACGAGCAGTACTTC. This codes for CSATRDRDYEQYF.